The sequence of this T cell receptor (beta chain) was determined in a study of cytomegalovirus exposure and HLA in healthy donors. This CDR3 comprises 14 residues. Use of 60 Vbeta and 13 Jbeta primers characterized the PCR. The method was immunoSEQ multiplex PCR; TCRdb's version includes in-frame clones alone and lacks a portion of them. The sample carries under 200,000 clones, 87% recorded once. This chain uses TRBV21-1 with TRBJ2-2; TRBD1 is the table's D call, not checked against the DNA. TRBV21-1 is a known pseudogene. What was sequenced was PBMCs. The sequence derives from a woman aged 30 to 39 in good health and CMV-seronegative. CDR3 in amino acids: CASNHRQLVRELFF. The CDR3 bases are TGTGCCAGCAACCACAGACAGCTCGTTCGGGAGCTGTTTTTT.